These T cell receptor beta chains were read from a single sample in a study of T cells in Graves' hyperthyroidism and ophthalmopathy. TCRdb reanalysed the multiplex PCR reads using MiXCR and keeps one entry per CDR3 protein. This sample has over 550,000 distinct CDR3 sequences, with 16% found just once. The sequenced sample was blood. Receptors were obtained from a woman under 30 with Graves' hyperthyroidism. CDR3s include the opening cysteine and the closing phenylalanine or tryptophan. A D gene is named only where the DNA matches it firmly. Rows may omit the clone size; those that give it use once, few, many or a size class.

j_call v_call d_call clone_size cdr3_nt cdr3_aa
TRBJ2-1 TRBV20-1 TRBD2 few TGCAGTGCTAGTGTTAGCGGGAGGTCGAATGAGCAGTTCTTC CSASVSGRSNEQFF
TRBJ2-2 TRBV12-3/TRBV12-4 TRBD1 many TGTGCCAGCCTCTTCCCAGGGGGCAGCGGGGAGCTGTTTTTT CASLFPGGSGELFF
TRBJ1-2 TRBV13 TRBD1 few TGTGCCAGCGCGGCCGGGACAGGGGGCGGGGATGGCTACACCTTC CASAAGTGGGDGYTF
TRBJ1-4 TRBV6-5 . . TGTGCCAGCAGTTACTTCCCCCCGCGGGGCAGGGAAAGGCCGGGAGCAACTAATGAAAATCTGTTTTTT CASSYFPPRGRERPGATNENLFF
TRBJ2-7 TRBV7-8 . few TGTGCCAGCAGCTTAAGCGGCGGGCTGATCGAGCAGTACTTC CASSLSGGLIEQYF
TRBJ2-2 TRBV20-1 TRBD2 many TGCAGTGCTGCCCTTGGGCGGGAGAGGGGCGGGGAGCTGTTTTTT CSAALGRERGGELFF
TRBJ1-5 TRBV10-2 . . TGCGCCAGCAGTGAGTCTGATATGTCAGTGGAGCCCCAGCATTTT CASSESDMSVEPQHF
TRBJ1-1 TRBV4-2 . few TGTGCCAGCAGCCAACAGTTTGGCAGAGTGAACACTGAAGCTTTCTTT CASSQQFGRVNTEAFF
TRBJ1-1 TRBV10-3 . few TGTGCCATCAGGGGTATCGCCGGGACGGTGAACACTGAAGCTTTCTTT CAIRGIAGTVNTEAFF
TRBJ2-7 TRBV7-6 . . TGTGCCAGCAGCAAAAGCTTCGGGACAAGAGGCGAGCAGTACTTC CASSKSFGTRGEQYF
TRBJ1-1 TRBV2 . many TGTGCCAGCAGTGAAGCGGGCAGGAACACTGAAGCTTTCTTT CASSEAGRNTEAFF
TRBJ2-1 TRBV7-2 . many TGTGCCAGCAGCTCCGGCAGCTCCAGCTCCTACAATGAGCAGTTCTTC CASSSGSSSSYNEQFF
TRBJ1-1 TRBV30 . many TGTGCCTGTACACGGGGGAACACTGAAGCTTTCTTT CACTRGNTEAFF
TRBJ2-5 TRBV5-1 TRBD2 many TGCGCCAGCAGCTTTGCGGGAGACGGCACCCAGTACTTC CASSFAGDGTQYF